This TCR beta chain was captured by sequencing in a study of cytomegalovirus exposure and HLA in healthy donors. At the level of the study: HLA-typed donors contributed some 85 million unique TCRs, which were held in an early data release.

The V gene's germline CDR1 is SEHNR and CDR2 FQNEAQ (reference sequence). The CDR3 length is 14 residues. Between the trimmed V and J ends, which lost 2 bases and 14 bases, there was a span of 16 bases. The PCR contained 60 Vbeta and 13 Jbeta primers. Sequencing used immunoSEQ multiplex PCR; TCRdb keeps in-frame clones, though not all of them. The table has 100,000 to 150,000 clones, around 75% seen once. The chain uses TRBV7-9 and TRBJ1-6; TRBD1 is a possible D gene (5 bases). Material for sequencing was PBMCs. The TCR sequence derives from a man in his fifties or sixties in good health and CMV-seropositive. CDR3 sequence (DNA): TGTGCCAGCAGCTTATCTGTAGGGGCGGAAACCCTCCACTTT. It specifies CASSLSVGAETLHF.